This TCR beta chain was profiled in a study of CXCR3-negative and CXCR3-positive naive CD8 T cells. Whole-study findings and limits: More hydrophobic TRB CDR3s occurred in CXCR3-positive than in CXCR3-negative naive cells. Memory CD8+ cells had much lower diversity, and both naive subsets had comparably high diversity. Researchers report CXCR3 expression partially decreased after cryopreservation, with fresh PBMCs used in most assays.

CDR3 size: 13 residues. A note on this clonotype: Its antigen is unknown.

TRB cDNA was prepared as libraries by UMI-labeled 5' RACE. TCRdb reworked the 5' RACE reads into one entry per CDR3 protein, no DNA. Across 55,000 to 70,000 distinct CDR3 sequences, the top ten clones capture approximately 0.76% of the sample. This TCR came from a human donor in good health. Some clones in this sample may be carry-over from other donors' samples. Sequencing used naive CXCR3+ CD8+ T cells from blood. Noted subset: CD45RO-CCR7+CD27+CD95- naive CD8+ T cells expressing CXCR3 (TNR3+). The chain employs TRBV23-1 and TRBJ2-7. TRBV23-1 is an open reading frame whose function is uncertain. CDR3 loop: CASSHGVFYEQYF.